The 26 T cell receptor beta chains below were found in one sample sequenced in a study of blood T cells in healthy people across ages. Alongside a J-beta primer mix, a sample-barcoded 5' primer served in a second PCR lasting about 6 to 11 cycles. TCRdb independently ran MiXCR on the 5' RACE reads; one entry per CDR3 protein. The data hold approximately 1,700,000 distinct CDR3 sequences, with 30% to 40% observed a single time. Sequencing input: blood. The receptor set was obtained from a human donor in good health.

This rearrangement joins TRBV6-5 to TRBJ2-7; 7 nucleotides match TRBD2. This CDR3 region has 15 residues. Germline CDR1 MNHEY, CDR2 SVGAGI. V lost 4 bases, J lost 0 bases, and 6 bases stayed unmatched. The CDR3 protein is CASSSVGGGSYEQYF. CDR3 sequence (DNA): TGTGCCAGCAGTTCAGTGGGCGGGGGCTCCTACGAGCAGTACTTC.

This clonotype turned up a few times. The CDR3 bases are TGTGCCAGCAGCCCTACGGACAGGGCGTACACTGAAGCTTTCTTT. This sequence encodes CASSPTDRAYTEAFF. The J gene is TRBJ1-1, the V gene TRBV11-2, with 8 bases aligning to TRBD1. Trimming took 5 bases from V and 3 from J; bases not matched to a gene: 8. Germline V gives CDR1 SGHAT, CDR2 FQNNGV. The CDR3 sequence is 15 residues long. Using reference TRBV11-2 and TRBJ1-1 for the parts outside the CDR3, the full variable domain is EAGVAQSPRYKIIEKRQSVAFWCNPISGHATLYWYQQILGQGPKLLIQFQNNGVVDDSQLPKDRFSAERLKGVDSTLKIQPAKLEDSAVYLCASSPTDRAYTEAFFGQGTRLTVV.

The table lists this clonotype with a few counts. V usage is TRBV9 and J usage is TRBJ1-2; TRBD1 aligns across 10 bases. This CDR3 has 14 amino acids. Germline values: CDR1 SGDLS, CDR2 YYNGEE. Losses at the gene ends were 4 bases for V and 8 bases for J; bases not matched to a gene: 8. The CDR3 sequence: CASSRGQGSVGYTF. Written as DNA, the CDR3 is TGTGCCAGCAGCCGGGGACAGGGGTCCGTCGGCTACACCTTC.

The chain employs TRBV7-2 and TRBJ1-2, with 7 bases fitting TRBD1. This CDR3 region has 13 residues. V shed 5 bases and J 6 bases; nucleotides not matched to a gene: 6. Germline V gives CDR1 SGHTA, CDR2 FQGNSA. This chain's CDR3 is CASSPLGGNGYTF. DNA of the CDR3: TGTGCCAGCAGCCCGTTAGGGGGCAATGGCTACACCTTC.

This clonotype showed up just a few times. V and J are TRBV5-8 and TRBJ1-5; D not resolved. CDR3 length: 16 residues. The germline CDR1 and CDR2 sequences are SGHTS and YDEGEE. V was shortened by 1 base and J by 0 bases, with 11 bases between the two germline ends. This chain's CDR3 is CASSLFGSHSNQPQHF. The CDR3 DNA reads TGTGCCAGCAGCTTGTTTGGCTCCCATAGCAATCAGCCCCAGCATTTT.

The chain has TRBV28 and TRBJ1-1; weak D call: TRBD1 (5 bases). The V gene's germline CDR1 is MDHEN and CDR2 SYDVKM. The length of the CDR3 is 15 residues. V was pared by 7 bases and J by 3 bases, with 18 bases between. In nucleotides, the CDR3 is TGTGCCAGCAAAAGGGGTCTTAGGTCAGACACTGAAGCTTTCTTT. Encoded protein: CASKRGLRSDTEAFF.

This clonotype was counted between two and nine times. The chain carries TRBV29-1 and TRBJ1-2, with TRBD1 matching over 8 bases. V lost 2 bases, J lost 6 bases, and 11 bases stayed unmatched. Germline CDR1 is SQVTM and CDR2 is ANQGSEA. The CDR3 has 15 amino acids. In DNA form, the CDR3 reads TGCAGCGTTGAAAAATGGACAGGGAGGGGAGATGGCTACACCTTC. This encodes CSVEKWTGRGDGYTF.

V gene TRBV6-1 combines with J gene TRBJ2-3; 9 nucleotides line up with TRBD1. Trimming at V came to 3 bases and at J to 7 bases, leaving 5 bases not matched to a gene. The CDR3 runs 14 residues. CDR1 is MNHNS, CDR2 SASEGT, per germline. In nucleotides, the CDR3 is TGTGCCAGCAGTGAGGGACAGGGTCAATATACGCAGTATTTT. The encoded protein is CASSEGQGQYTQYF.

This clonotype occurred a few times. The V call is TRBV7-3, the J call TRBJ2-1; no definite D call. The V end was cut by 1 base, the J end by 15 bases, with 19 bases between. Germline values: CDR1 SGHTA, CDR2 FQGTGA. The CDR3 sequence is 14 residues long. CDR3 DNA sequence: TGTGCCAGCAGCTTAAATCTATACGGGCAGGATCTGTTCTTC. Its protein is CASSLNLYGQDLFF. The complete variable domain, with remaining parts taken from reference TRBV7-3 and TRBJ2-1, reads GAGVSQTPSNKVTEKGKYVELRCDPISGHTALYWYRQSLGQGPEFLIYFQGTGAADDSGLPNDRFFAVRPEGSVSTLKIQRTERGDSAVYLCASSLNLYGQDLFFGPGTRLTVL.

The V call is TRBV19, the J call TRBJ1-1, with D unresolved. Trimming pared 4 bases from V and 5 bases from J, leaving 14 bases between. Germline values: CDR1 LNHDA, CDR2 SQIVND (reference sequence). The length of the CDR3 is 14 residues. The CDR3 loop reads CASSSTATRTEAFF. CDR3 nucleotides: TGTGCCAGTAGTAGTACAGCCACTCGAACTGAAGCTTTCTTT.

This chain joins TRBV7-2 and TRBJ1-2; 8 bases agree with TRBD1. CDR1 is SGHTA and CDR2 is FQGNSA in the germline V gene. V was pared by 3 bases and J by 2 bases, with 8 bases of the junction left unmatched. The CDR3 loop spans 16 amino acids. Here the CDR3 reads CASSLGGQGGNYGYTF. Written as DNA, the CDR3 is TGTGCCAGCAGCTTGGGAGGACAGGGAGGGAACTATGGCTACACCTTC. Together with reference TRBV7-2 and TRBJ1-2, the CDR3 gives the full variable domain: GAGVSQSPSNKVTEKGKDVELRCDPISGHTALYWYRQSLGQGLEFLIYFQGNSAPDKSGLPSDRFSAERTGGSVSTLTIQRTQQEDSAVYLCASSLGGQGGNYGYTFGSGTRLTVV.

The CDR3 region has the DNA TGCAGCGTCCGTAACAATGAGCAGTACTTC. Translated: CSVRNNEQYF. The chain combines TRBV29-1 with TRBJ2-4; unclear D gene. Between the trimmed V and J ends, which lost 6 bases and 13 bases, there was a span of 13 bases. CDR3 size: 10 residues. Germline V CDR1 and CDR2: SQVTM, ANQGSEA. Combining the CDR3 with reference TRBV29-1 and TRBJ2-4 gives the whole variable domain SAVISQKPSRDICQRGTSLTIQCQVDSQVTMMFWYRQQPGQSLTLIATANQGSEATYESGFVIDKFPISRPNLTFSTLTVSNMSPEDSSIYLCSVRNNEQYFGAGTRLSVL.

This clonotype was seen a handful of times. The V gene is TRBV11-3, the J gene TRBJ2-4; D might be TRBD1 (6 bases). The DNA end favors TRBJ2-7, so the J call may be wrong. Looked up from germline, CDR1 is SGHNT and CDR2 is YENEEA. This CDR3 contains 16 residues. This chain's CDR3 is CASSWVQGTSSYEQYF. The CDR3 DNA reads TGTGCCAGCAGCTGGGTACAGGGCACTTCCTCCTACGAGCAGTACTTC.

This chain connects TRBV7-3 to TRBJ2-7; 7 nucleotides line up with TRBD2. Unmatched junction bases numbered 8, after V lost 4 bases and J lost 2 bases. The CDR3 sequence is 15 residues long. Germline CDR1 SGHTA, CDR2 FQGTGA. CDR3 nucleotides: TGTGCCAGCAGCTCCCAGGGCGGGGGAGCCTACGAGCAGTACTTC. Its protein product is CASSSQGGGAYEQYF.

The rearrangement joins TRBV6-2 or TRBV6-3 to TRBJ2-5; D gene unclear. Trimming took off 5 bases at V and 4 bases at J, with 11 bases between the two ends. The CDR3 runs to 13 residues. CDR1 MNHEY and CDR2 SVGEGT come from the germline V gene. The CDR3 DNA reads as TGTGCCAGCAGTAGAATGGTTTCAGAGACCCAGTACTTC. This translates into CASSRMVSETQYF.

V and J are TRBV18 and TRBJ1-2; 7 bases line up with TRBD1. The CDR3 runs to 14 residues. Germline CDR1 KGHSH, CDR2 LQKENI. Trimming removed 4 bases from V and 4 bases from J; junction bases left unmatched: 6. CDR3 DNA: TGTGCCAGCTCACAAGGGACAGACACCTATGGCTACACCTTC. This codes for CASSQGTDTYGYTF.

This clonotype was seen more than once but under ten times. The V gene is TRBV7-2, the J gene TRBJ2-2, with 15 bases fitting TRBD2. V shed 5 bases, J shed 4 bases, and the junction held 11 bases outside the gene matches. This CDR3 is 19 amino acids long. Looked up from germline, CDR1 is SGHTA and CDR2 is FQGNSA. CDR3 DNA sequence: TGTGCCAGCAGCCTAAGACCTCCGGGACTAGCGGGGGGCACCGGGGAGCTGTTTTTT. Residues: CASSLRPPGLAGGTGELFF. Drawing the rest from reference TRBV7-2 and TRBJ2-2, the complete variable domain is GAGVSQSPSNKVTEKGKDVELRCDPISGHTALYWYRQSLGQGLEFLIYFQGNSAPDKSGLPSDRFSAERTGGSVSTLTIQRTQQEDSAVYLCASSLRPPGLAGGTGELFFGEGSRLTVL.

This clonotype was counted at least ten times. The genes are TRBV4-1 and TRBJ1-2, with D possibly matching TRBD1 (5 bases). Deletions cut 7 bases from V and 6 bases from J, with 9 bases between. CDR3 length equals 11 residues. From germline, CDR1 is MGHRA and CDR2 YSYEKL. CDR3 nucleotide sequence: TGCGCCAGCATGGAGGGGAATGGCTACACCTTC. Its translation is CASMEGNGYTF.

The V call is TRBV6-2 or TRBV6-3, the J call TRBJ1-5; TRBD1 might be the D (5 bases). The germline gives CDR1 MNHEY, CDR2 SVGEGT. Trimming shortened V by 5 bases and J by 5 bases, and 16 bases separated the two germline ends. This CDR3 is built from 15 residues. The CDR3 coding sequence is TGTGCCAGCAGTCCCGCACTACGGGGGGATCAGCCCCAGCATTTT. Its protein product is CASSPALRGDQPQHF.

This chain connects TRBV28 to TRBJ2-5, with D perhaps TRBD1 (6 bases). The V end lost 5 bases, the J end lost 2 bases, and 18 bases lay between the germline ends. The CDR3 has 16 residues. Per germline, CDR1 MDHEN and CDR2 SYDVKM. This chain's CDR3 is CASSPFQGQEQETQYF. DNA for the CDR3: TGTGCCAGCAGTCCATTCCAGGGGCAGGAGCAAGAGACCCAGTACTTC.

This chain joins TRBV12-3 or TRBV12-4 and TRBJ2-1, with TRBD2 identical over 11 bases. Trimming removed 7 bases from V and 13 bases from J; junction bases left unmatched: 15. There are 15 residues in the CDR3. This CDR3 is CASTAINSGRVTQFF. DNA for the CDR3: TGTGCCAGCACCGCCATAAATAGCGGGAGGGTGACCCAGTTCTTC.

This clonotype was counted at least ten times. The genes are TRBV20-1 and TRBJ2-7, with 7 nucleotides matching TRBD2. CDR1 and CDR2 from the germline V gene are DFQATT and SNEGSKA (reference sequence). This CDR3 has 13 amino acids. The CDR3 DNA reads as TGCAGCGCAAGGGGAGGGTCCTCCTACGAGCAGTACTTC. Its translation: CSARGGSSYEQYF.

This sequence joins TRBV7-3 and TRBJ2-1, with 13 bases matching TRBD2. The CDR3 consists of 14 residues. Germline V lookup: CDR1 SGHTA, CDR2 FQGTGA. Unmatched junction bases numbered 3, after V lost 6 bases and J lost 7 bases. The CDR3 DNA reads as TGTGCCAGCAGTCGGGGACTAGCGGGGAATGAGCAGTTCTTC. This gives the protein CASSRGLAGNEQFF.

The genes are TRBV24-1 and TRBJ2-2, with D possibly matching TRBD2 (6 bases). Trimming stripped 3 bases from V and 1 base from J, with 17 bases between. In germline, CDR1 is KGHDR, CDR2 SFDVKD. The CDR3 has 18 amino acids. The CDR3 reads CATSDPNSGDVNTGELFF. The CDR3 bases are TGTGCCACCAGTGATCCCAACTCGGGGGACGTGAACACCGGGGAGCTGTTTTTT.

The rearrangement uses TRBV2 and TRBJ1-5; TRBD1 might be the D (5 bases). V was shortened by 5 bases and J by 4 bases, with 12 bases between the two germline ends. The germline CDR1 and CDR2 sequences are SNHLY and FYNNEI. The CDR3 covers 14 residues. This chain's CDR3 is CASSQIQENQPQHF. As DNA, the CDR3 is TGTGCCAGCAGTCAAATACAGGAGAATCAGCCCCAGCATTTT.

The genes are TRBV28 and TRBJ2-3; D not resolved. V lost 4 bases, J lost 0 bases, and 17 bases lay in between. Germline V gives CDR1 MDHEN, CDR2 SYDVKM. The CDR3 sequence is 17 residues long. The CDR3: CASSSPPGGTSTDTQYF. DNA for the CDR3: TGTGCCAGCAGTTCTCCCCCAGGTGGAACTAGCACAGATACGCAGTATTTT.